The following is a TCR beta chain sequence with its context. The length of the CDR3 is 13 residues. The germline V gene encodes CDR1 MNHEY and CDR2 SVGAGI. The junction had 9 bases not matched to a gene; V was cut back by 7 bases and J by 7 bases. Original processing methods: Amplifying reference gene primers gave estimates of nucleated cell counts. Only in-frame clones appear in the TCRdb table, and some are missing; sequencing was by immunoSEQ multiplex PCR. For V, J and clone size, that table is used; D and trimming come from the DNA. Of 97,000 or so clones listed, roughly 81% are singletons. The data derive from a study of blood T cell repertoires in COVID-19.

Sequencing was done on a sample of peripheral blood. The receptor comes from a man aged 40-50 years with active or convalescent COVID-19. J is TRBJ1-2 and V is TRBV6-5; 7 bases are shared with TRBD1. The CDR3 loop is CASTREGAGGYTF. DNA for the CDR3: TGTGCCAGCACCCGCGAGGGGGCGGGTGGCTACACCTTC.